Shown below are 21 T cell receptor beta chains from a single sample sequenced in a study of T-cell memory formation after mild COVID-19. TCRdb re-analysed the 5' RACE reads in MiXCR, keeping a single row per CDR3 protein. The sample includes nearly 110,000 distinct CDR3 sequences, 12% of them seen just once. What was sequenced was PBMCs or a T cell subset sorted from them (not recorded which). Receptors originate from an adult woman who had mild COVID-19 (a few samples of this study predate the infection). Cell type and time point are not known.

The chain uses TRBV7-2 and TRBJ2-2, with D tentatively TRBD1 (6 bases). This CDR3 has 14 residues. Trimming left V 9 bases short and J 4 bases short, with 15 bases between. Germline CDR1 is SGHTA and CDR2 is FQGNSA. The CDR3 reads CARISGGLTGELFF. The CDR3 nucleotides read TGTGCCAGGATAAGTGGGGGCCTCACCGGGGAGCTGTTTTTT.

There are a few counts of this clonotype. The CDR3 nucleotides are TGTGCCAGCAGTGGGGCGGTGGCAGATGTCACAGATACGCAGTATTTT. Amino acids: CASSGAVADVTDTQYF. The chain couples TRBV2 to TRBJ2-3; no reliable D call. Between the trimmed V and J ends, which lost 4 bases and 2 bases, there was a span of 16 bases. The CDR3 has 16 residues. Germline V gene sequence: CDR1 SNHLY, CDR2 FYNNEI.

J is TRBJ2-3 and V is TRBV18; D unresolved. V was cut by 0 bases and J by 6 bases, with 7 bases left in between. From germline, CDR1 is KGHSH and CDR2 LQKENI. The CDR3 is 13 residues long. CDR3 nucleotide sequence: TGTGCCAGCTCACCACCGAGGCGGGATACGCAGTATTTT. Translated, it gives CASSPPRRDTQYF.

The chain couples TRBV18 to TRBJ2-1; D is undetermined. Germline V gene data show CDR1 as KGHSH and CDR2 as LQKENI. Trimming took 3 bases from V and 6 from J, leaving 15 bases between them. This CDR3 is 15 amino acids long. CDR3 nucleotides: TGTGCCAGCTCACCCACCCGGGCGCCTGCCAATGAGCAGTTCTTC. This gives the protein CASSPTRAPANEQFF.

V is TRBV7-9 and J is TRBJ1-1; no definite D call. V was trimmed by 2 bases and J by 7 bases, leaving 5 bases between them. Per the germline V gene, CDR1 is SEHNR and CDR2 is FQNEAQ (reference sequence). The CDR3 is made up of 11 amino acids. The CDR3 protein is CASSLWNEAFF. CDR3 bases: TGTGCCAGCAGCTTATGGAATGAAGCTTTCTTT.

About this clonotype: Just one base apart from a much larger clone, this may be a read error. The CDR3 region is CASIGNTEAFF. CDR3 nucleotide sequence: TGTGCCAGCATCGGGAACACTGAAGCTTTCTTT. This chain links TRBV27 with TRBJ1-1; no clear D gene. Germline V CDR1 and CDR2: MNHEY, SMNVEV (reference sequence). This CDR3 has 11 amino acids. The V and J ends lost 7 bases and 1 base respectively, with 4 bases between them.

This clonotype has only a few counts. The gene calls are TRBV4-2 and TRBJ1-2; 7 bases fit TRBD1. This CDR3 has 15 residues. Germline trimming cut 0 bases from V and 2 bases from J; bases unmatched to any gene: 3. The germline CDR1 and CDR2 sequences are LGHNA and YNFKEQ. CDR3 DNA: TGTGCCAGCAGCCAAGAACAGGGGCCCAACTATGGCTACACCTTC. This translates into CASSQEQGPNYGYTF.

This chain uses TRBV7-6 with TRBJ1-1; D uncertain. The length of the CDR3 is 13 residues. From germline, CDR1 is SGHVS and CDR2 FNYEAQ. V gave up 6 bases and J gave up 0 bases, with 8 bases separating them. CDR3 in amino acids: CASSQDLNTEAFF. The CDR3, as DNA: TGTGCCAGCAGTCAGGACCTGAACACTGAAGCTTTCTTT. The full variable domain, completed using reference TRBV7-6 and TRBJ1-1, is GAGVSQSPRYKVTKRGQDVALRCDPISGHVSLYWYRQALGQGPEFLTYFNYEAQQDKSGLPNDRFSAERPEGSISTLTIQRTEQRDSAMYRCASSQDLNTEAFFGQGTRLTVV.

The chain recombines TRBV7-9 with TRBJ1-4; D remains unclear. This CDR3 is built from 13 residues. The germline V gene encodes CDR1 SEHNR and CDR2 FQNEAQ (reference sequence). V lost 1 base and J lost 8, with 8 bases in between. The CDR3 sequence: CASSLVLGEKLFF. CDR3 DNA sequence: TGTGCCAGCAGCTTAGTACTCGGGGAAAAACTGTTTTTT.

This clonotype occurred a few times. The V call is TRBV7-2, the J call TRBJ2-3, with 8 bases identical to TRBD2. V dropped 4 bases and J dropped 4; count of bases not matched to a gene: 10. Looked up from germline, CDR1 is SGHTA and CDR2 is FQGNSA. CDR3 length: 16 residues. CDR3 sequence: CASSYHPRGGSDTQYF. The CDR3 region has the DNA TGTGCCAGCAGCTACCATCCACGGGGGGGCTCAGATACGCAGTATTTT.

The CDR3 DNA reads TGTGCCAGCAGCCTAGTACAGGGACCCGCCTACGAGCAGTACTTC. This gives the protein CASSLVQGPAYEQYF. The chain joins TRBV5-6 to TRBJ2-7; D might be TRBD1 (6 bases). CDR1 and CDR2 from the germline V gene are SGHDT and YYEEEE. Trimming removed 4 bases from V and 2 bases from J, with 16 bases in between. This CDR3 has 15 residues.

This chain joins TRBV19 and TRBJ1-1; D is ambiguous. The CDR3 loop spans 14 amino acids. Trimming stripped 2 bases from V and 1 base from J, with 8 bases between. Germline CDR1 reads LNHDA; CDR2 reads SQIVND (reference sequence). Here the CDR3 DNA reads TGTGCCAGTAGTATAAGTAGTCCGAACACTGAAGCTTTCTTT. This sequence encodes CASSISSPNTEAFF.

The chain's CDR3 is CASSPGDSTDTQYF. The DNA for the CDR3 is TGTGCCAGCAGCCCGGGGGATAGCACAGATACGCAGTATTTT. V is TRBV7-2 and J is TRBJ2-3, with D possibly being TRBD2 (6 bases). The germline gives CDR1 SGHTA, CDR2 FQGNSA. Trimming stripped 5 bases from V and 0 bases from J, with 9 bases between. This CDR3 comprises 14 residues.

The gene calls are TRBV5-1 and TRBJ2-7; either TRBD1 or TRBD2 may fit D (5 bases each). Germline CDR1 is SGHRS and CDR2 is YFSETQ. There are 14 residues in the CDR3. V shed 2 bases and J shed 1 base, with 10 bases lying between them. CDR3 protein: CASSFEGNSYEQYF. In DNA, the CDR3 is TGCGCCAGCAGCTTCGAGGGGAATTCCTACGAGCAGTACTTC.

This clonotype turned up a few times. The V gene is TRBV4-3, the J gene TRBJ2-3; weak D call: TRBD2 (6 bases). Germline V lookup: CDR1 LGHNA, CDR2 YSLEER. The CDR3 has 15 residues. Between the trimmed V and J ends, which lost 0 bases and 5 bases, there was a span of 12 bases. The CDR3 bases are TGCGCCAGCAGCCAAGACTTACTAGCTGTAGATACGCAGTATTTT. This encodes CASSQDLLAVDTQYF.

The V and J genes are TRBV12-3 or TRBV12-4 and TRBJ2-4, with D uncertain. The CDR3 sequence is 15 residues long. V lost 6 bases, J lost 1 base, and 13 bases lay in between. The CDR3 DNA reads as TGTGCCAGCAGCTATCATTCTATCGCCAAAAACATTCAGTACTTC. Translated, it gives CASSYHSIAKNIQYF.

The V and J genes are TRBV14 and TRBJ2-7; D might be TRBD1 (6 bases). The V gene lost 1 base and the J gene lost 1 base, with 11 bases spanning the gap. CDR1 is SGHDN, CDR2 FVKESK, per germline. There are 15 residues in the CDR3. DNA of the CDR3: TGTGCCAGCAGCCAAGTCCAGGGGACATCCTACGAGCAGTACTTC. Residues: CASSQVQGTSYEQYF. The complete variable domain, with remaining parts taken from reference TRBV14 and TRBJ2-7, reads EAGVTQFPSHSVIEKGQTVTLRCDPISGHDNLYWYRRVMGKEIKFLLHFVKESKQDESGMPNNRFLAERTGGTYSTLKVQPAELEDSGVYFCASSQVQGTSYEQYFGPGTRLTVT.

The chain is built from TRBV30 and TRBJ1-6; no clear D gene. V shed 0 bases and J shed 0 bases, with 6 bases lying between them. The CDR3 consists of 15 residues. The V gene's germline CDR1 is GTSNPN and CDR2 SVGIG (reference sequence). CDR3 nucleotide sequence: TGTGCCTGGAGTGTATATAGCTCCTATAATTCACCCCTCCACTTT. Protein product: CAWSVYSSYNSPLHF.

The chain couples TRBV9 to TRBJ1-2; D not resolved. This CDR3 is built from 13 residues. V dropped 3 bases and J dropped 6 bases, with 12 bases sitting between them. Germline V gene lookup returns CDR1 SGDLS and CDR2 YYNGEE. The CDR3 reads CASSEPYGNGYTF. CDR3 DNA: TGTGCCAGCAGCGAACCCTACGGAAATGGCTACACCTTC.

This clonotype has only one observation. The chain is built from TRBV2 and TRBJ2-3; D is unclear. The CDR3 runs to 13 residues. Trimming stripped 7 bases from V and 3 bases from J, with 11 bases between. The germline gives CDR1 SNHLY, CDR2 FYNNEI. CDR3 nucleotides: TGTGCCAGCACCGTGTACTATACAGATACGCAGTATTTT. It codes for CASTVYYTDTQYF.

The chain joins TRBV24-1 to TRBJ2-7; 8 positions agree with TRBD1. The germline V gene encodes CDR1 KGHDR and CDR2 SFDVKD. This CDR3 is 13 amino acids long. The V gene end was trimmed by 4 bases and the J gene end by 3 bases; junction bases not matched to a gene: 1. CDR3 nucleotide sequence: TGTGCCACCAGTGACGGACAGGGCTACGAGCAGTACTTC. This translates into CATSDGQGYEQYF.